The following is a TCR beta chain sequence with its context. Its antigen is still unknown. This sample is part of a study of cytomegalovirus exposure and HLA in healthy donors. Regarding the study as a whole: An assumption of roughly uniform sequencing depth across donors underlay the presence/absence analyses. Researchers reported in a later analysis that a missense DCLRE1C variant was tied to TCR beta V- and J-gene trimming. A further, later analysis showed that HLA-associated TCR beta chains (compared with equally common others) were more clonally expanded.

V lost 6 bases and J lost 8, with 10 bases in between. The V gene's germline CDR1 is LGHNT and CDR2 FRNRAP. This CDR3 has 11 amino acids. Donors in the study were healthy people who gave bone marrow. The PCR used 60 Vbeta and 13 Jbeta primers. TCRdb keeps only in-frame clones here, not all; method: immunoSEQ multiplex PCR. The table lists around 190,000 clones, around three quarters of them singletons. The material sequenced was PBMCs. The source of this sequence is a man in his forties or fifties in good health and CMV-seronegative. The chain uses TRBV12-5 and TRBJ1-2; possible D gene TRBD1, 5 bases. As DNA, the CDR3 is TGTGCTAGTGGAAGGGGAGGCGGCTACACCTTC. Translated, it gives CASGRGGGYTF.